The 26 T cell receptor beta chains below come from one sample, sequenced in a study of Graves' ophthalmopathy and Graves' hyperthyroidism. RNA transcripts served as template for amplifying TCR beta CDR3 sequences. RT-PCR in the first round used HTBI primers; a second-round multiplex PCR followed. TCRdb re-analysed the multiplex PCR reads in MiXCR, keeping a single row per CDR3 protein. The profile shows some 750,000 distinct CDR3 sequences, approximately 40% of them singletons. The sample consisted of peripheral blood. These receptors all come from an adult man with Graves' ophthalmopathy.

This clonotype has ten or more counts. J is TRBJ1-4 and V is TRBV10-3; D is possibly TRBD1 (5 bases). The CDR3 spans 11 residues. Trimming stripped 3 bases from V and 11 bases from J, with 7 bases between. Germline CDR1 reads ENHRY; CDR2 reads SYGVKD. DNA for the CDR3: TGTGCCATCAGTGACCGGGACAAACTGTTTTTT. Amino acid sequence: CAISDRDKLFF.

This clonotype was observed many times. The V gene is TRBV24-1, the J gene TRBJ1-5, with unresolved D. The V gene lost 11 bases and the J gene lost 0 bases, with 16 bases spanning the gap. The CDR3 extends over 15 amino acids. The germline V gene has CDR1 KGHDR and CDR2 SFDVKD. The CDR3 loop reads CASSAPGPSNQPQHF. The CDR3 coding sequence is TGTGCCAGCAGCGCACCGGGTCCTAGCAATCAGCCCCAGCATTTT.

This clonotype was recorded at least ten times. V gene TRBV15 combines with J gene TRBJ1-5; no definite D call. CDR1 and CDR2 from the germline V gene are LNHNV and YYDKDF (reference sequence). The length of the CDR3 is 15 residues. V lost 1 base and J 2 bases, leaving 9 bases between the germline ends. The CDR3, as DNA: TGTGCCACCAGCAGAGTTTGGGGAGGCAATCAGCCCCAGCATTTT. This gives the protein CATSRVWGGNQPQHF.

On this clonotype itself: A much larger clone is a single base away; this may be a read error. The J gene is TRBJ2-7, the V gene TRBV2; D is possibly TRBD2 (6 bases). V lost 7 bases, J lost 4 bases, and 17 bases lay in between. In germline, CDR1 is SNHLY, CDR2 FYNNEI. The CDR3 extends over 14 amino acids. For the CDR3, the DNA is TGTGCCAGCACAATTTCGGGACGGGGGTACGAGCAGTACTTC. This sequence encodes CASTISGRGYEQYF.

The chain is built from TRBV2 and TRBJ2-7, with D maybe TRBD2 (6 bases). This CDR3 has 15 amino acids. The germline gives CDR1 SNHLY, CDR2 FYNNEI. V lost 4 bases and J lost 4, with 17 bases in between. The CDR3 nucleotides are TGTGCCAGCAGTGCTAGTCGGGGGATAGGGTACGAGCAGTACTTC. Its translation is CASSASRGIGYEQYF.

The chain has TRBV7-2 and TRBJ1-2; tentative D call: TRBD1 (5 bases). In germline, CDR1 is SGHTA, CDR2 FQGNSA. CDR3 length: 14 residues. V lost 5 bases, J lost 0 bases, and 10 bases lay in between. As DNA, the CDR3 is TGTGCCAGCAGCGGAAGGGGCTCTAACTATGGCTACACCTTC. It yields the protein CASSGRGSNYGYTF.

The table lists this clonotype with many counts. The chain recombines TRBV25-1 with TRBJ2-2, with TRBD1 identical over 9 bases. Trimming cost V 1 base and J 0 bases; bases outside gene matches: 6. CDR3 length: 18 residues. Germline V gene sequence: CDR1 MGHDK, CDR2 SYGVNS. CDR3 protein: CASSEFLGDRANTGELFF. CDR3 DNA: TGTGCCAGCAGTGAATTCTTGGGGGACAGGGCGAACACCGGGGAGCTGTTTTTT.

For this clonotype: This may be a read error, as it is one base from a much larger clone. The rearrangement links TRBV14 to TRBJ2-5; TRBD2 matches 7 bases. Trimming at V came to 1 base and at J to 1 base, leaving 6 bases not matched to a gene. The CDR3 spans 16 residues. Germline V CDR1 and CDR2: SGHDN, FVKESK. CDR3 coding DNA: TGTGCCAGCAGCCAAGGGGGGGAGGGGCGCCAAGAGACCCAGTACTTC. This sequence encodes CASSQGGEGRQETQYF.

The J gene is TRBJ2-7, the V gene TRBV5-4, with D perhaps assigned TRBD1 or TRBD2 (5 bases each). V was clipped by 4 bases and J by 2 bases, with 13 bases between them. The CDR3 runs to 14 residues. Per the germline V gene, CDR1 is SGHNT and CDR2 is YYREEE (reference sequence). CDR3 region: CASSHRDQAYEQYF. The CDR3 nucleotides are TGTGCCAGCAGCCACCGGGACCAAGCCTACGAGCAGTACTTC.

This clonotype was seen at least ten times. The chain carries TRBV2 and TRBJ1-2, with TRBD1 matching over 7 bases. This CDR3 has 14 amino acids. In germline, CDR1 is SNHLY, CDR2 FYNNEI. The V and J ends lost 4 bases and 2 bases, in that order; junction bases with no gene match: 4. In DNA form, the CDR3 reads TGTGCCAGCAGTGGCCTGGGACAGAACTATGGCTACACCTTC. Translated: CASSGLGQNYGYTF. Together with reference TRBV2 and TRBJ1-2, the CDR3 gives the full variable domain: EPEVTQTPSHQVTQMGQEVILRCVPISNHLYFYWYRQILGQKVEFLVSFYNNEISEKSEIFDDQFSVERPDGSNFTLKIRSTKLEDSAMYFCASSGLGQNYGYTFGSGTRLTVV.

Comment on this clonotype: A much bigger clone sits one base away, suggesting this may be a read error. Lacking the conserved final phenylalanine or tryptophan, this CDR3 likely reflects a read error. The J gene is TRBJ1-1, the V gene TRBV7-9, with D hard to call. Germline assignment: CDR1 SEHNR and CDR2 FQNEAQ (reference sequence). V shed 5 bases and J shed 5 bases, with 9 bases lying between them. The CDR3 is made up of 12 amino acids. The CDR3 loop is CASSLPITEAFL. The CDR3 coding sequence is TGTGCCAGCAGCCTTCCTATAACTGAAGCTTTCCTT.

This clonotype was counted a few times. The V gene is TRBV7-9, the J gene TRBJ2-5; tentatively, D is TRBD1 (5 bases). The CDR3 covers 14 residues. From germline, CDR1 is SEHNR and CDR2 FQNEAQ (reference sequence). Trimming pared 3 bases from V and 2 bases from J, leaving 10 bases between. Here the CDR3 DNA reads TGTGCCAGCAGCTTTGGGAACAGGCAAGAGACCCAGTACTTC. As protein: CASSFGNRQETQYF. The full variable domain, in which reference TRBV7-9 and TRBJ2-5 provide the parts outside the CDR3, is DTGVSQNPRHKITKRGQNVTFRCDPISEHNRLYWYRQTLGQGPEFLTYFQNEAQLEKSRLLSDRFSAERPKGSFSTLEIQRTEQGDSAMYLCASSFGNRQETQYFGPGTRLLVL.

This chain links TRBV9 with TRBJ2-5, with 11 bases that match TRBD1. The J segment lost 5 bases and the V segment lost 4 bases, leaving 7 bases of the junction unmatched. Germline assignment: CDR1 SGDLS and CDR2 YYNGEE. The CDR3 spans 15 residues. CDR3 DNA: TGTGCCAGCAGCCTTGGACAGGGGGCAGTGGAGACCCAGTACTTC. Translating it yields CASSLGQGAVETQYF.

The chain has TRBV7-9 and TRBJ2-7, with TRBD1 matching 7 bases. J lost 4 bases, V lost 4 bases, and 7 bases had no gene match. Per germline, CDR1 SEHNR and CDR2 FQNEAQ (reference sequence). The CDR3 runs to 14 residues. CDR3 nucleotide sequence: TGTGCCAGCAGCTCAAGATCACAGGGGTACGAGCAGTACTTC. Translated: CASSSRSQGYEQYF.

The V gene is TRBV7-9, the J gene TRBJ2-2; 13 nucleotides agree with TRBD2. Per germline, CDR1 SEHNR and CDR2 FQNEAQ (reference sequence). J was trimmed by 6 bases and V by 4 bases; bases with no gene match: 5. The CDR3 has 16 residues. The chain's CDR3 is CASSSTSGGAPGELFF. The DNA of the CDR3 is TGTGCCAGCAGCTCCACTAGCGGGGGGGCACCCGGGGAGCTGTTTTTT.

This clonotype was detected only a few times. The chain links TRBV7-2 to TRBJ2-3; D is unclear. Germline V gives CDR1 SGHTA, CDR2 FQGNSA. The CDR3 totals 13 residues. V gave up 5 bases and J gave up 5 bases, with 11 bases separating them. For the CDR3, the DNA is TGTGCCAGCAGCCCTTCGTACGGAGATACGCAGTATTTT. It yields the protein CASSPSYGDTQYF.

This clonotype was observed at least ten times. In DNA, the CDR3 is TGTGCCACCAGTGATCGTAACGGGACGGGGCAAGAGACCCAGTACTTC. Its protein is CATSDRNGTGQETQYF. This chain joins TRBV24-1 and TRBJ2-5; D might be TRBD1 or TRBD2, each matching 5 bases. With 3 bases removed from V and 2 bases from J, the gap between germline ends came to 15 bases. In germline, CDR1 is KGHDR, CDR2 SFDVKD. The CDR3 loop spans 16 amino acids.

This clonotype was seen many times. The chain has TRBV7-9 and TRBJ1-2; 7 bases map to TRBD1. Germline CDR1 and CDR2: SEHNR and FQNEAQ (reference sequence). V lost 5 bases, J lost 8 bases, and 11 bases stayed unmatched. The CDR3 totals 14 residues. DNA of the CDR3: TGTGCCAGCAGCCCGACGGGACAGCCCTGGGGCTACACCTTC. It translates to CASSPTGQPWGYTF.

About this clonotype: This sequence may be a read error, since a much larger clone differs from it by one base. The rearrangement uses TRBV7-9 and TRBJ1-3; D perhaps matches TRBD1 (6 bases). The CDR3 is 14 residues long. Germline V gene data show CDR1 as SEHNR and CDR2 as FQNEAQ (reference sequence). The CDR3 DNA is TGTGCCAGCAGCTTAGGTTCAGGGGCAAACACCATACATTTT. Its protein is CASSLGSGANTIHF.

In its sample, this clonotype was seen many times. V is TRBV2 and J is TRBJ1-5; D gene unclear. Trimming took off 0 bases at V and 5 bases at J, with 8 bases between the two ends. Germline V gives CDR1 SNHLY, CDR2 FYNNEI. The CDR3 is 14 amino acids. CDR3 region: CASSEAPPYQPQHF. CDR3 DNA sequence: TGTGCCAGCAGTGAAGCGCCCCCTTATCAGCCCCAGCATTTT.

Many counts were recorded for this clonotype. The DNA of the CDR3 is TGTGCCACCAGTGACGGACAGGGAGGGACTGAAGCTTTCTTT. Translation gives CATSDGQGGTEAFF. The chain combines TRBV24-1 with TRBJ1-1, with 8 bases identical to TRBD1. Looked up from germline, CDR1 is KGHDR and CDR2 is SFDVKD. V dropped 4 bases and J dropped 5; count of bases not matched to a gene: 5. The CDR3 extends over 14 amino acids.

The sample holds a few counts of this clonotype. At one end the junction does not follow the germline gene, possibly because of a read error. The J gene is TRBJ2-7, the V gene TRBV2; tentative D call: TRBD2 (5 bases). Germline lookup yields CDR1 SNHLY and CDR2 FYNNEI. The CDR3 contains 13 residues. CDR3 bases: TGCGCCAGCAGCCAAGGGCGAGGGTCCGAGCAGTACTTC. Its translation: CASSQGRGSEQYF.

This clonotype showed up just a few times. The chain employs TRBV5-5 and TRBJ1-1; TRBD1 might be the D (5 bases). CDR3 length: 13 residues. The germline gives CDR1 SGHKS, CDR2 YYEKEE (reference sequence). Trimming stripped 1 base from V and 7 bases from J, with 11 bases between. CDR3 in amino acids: CASSLFTGGEAFF. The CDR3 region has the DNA TGTGCCAGCAGCTTGTTCACGGGGGGTGAAGCTTTCTTT.

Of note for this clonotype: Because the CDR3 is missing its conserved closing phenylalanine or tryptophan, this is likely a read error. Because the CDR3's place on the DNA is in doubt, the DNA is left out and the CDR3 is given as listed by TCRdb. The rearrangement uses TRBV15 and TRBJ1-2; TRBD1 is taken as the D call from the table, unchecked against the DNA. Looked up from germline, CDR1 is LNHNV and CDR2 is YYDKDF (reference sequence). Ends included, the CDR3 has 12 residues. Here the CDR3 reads CATSRDRDTDSY.

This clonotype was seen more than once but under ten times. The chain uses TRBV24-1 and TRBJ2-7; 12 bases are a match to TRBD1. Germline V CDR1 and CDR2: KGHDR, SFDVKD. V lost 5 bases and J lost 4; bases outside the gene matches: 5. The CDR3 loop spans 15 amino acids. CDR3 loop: CATSGGTGGMYEQYF. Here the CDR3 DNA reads TGTGCCACCAGTGGGGGGACAGGGGGCATGTACGAGCAGTACTTC.

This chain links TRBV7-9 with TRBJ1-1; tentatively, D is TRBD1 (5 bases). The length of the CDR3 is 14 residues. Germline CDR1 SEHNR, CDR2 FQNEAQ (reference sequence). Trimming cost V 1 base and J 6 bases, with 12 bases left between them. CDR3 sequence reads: CASSLVSPGPEAFF. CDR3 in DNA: TGTGCCAGCAGCTTAGTTAGTCCAGGGCCTGAAGCTTTCTTT.